This TCR beta chain was identified in a study of blood T cells in healthy people across ages. Sample-barcoded 5' priming and a J-beta primer mix drove a second PCR of roughly 7 to 11 cycles. From the 5' RACE reads, TCRdb called clonotypes with MiXCR, one entry per CDR3 protein. The table has about 590,000 distinct CDR3 sequences, approximately 30% seen once. V was trimmed by 1 base and J by 2 bases, leaving 11 bases between them. This CDR3 contains 15 residues. Individuals who donated were healthy Caucasians from Russia aged 6 to 90. Points from the study as a whole: TCR beta diversity per million T cells fell roughly linearly with age. Donors of long life had a larger count of naive CD4+ cells and greater diversity than aged donors.

In its sample, this clonotype was seen many times. The antigen is undetermined. V usage is TRBV12-3 or TRBV12-4 and J usage is TRBJ1-1; D is unclear. The source is a woman at least 80 years old in good health. The sequenced sample consisted of blood. CDR3 residues: CASSLVAGSNTEAFF. The CDR3 region has the DNA TGTGCCAGCAGTTTAGTTGCTGGCAGTAACACTGAAGCTTTCTTT.